A single sample is the source of the 20 T cell receptor beta chains below, sequenced in a study of blood T cell repertoires in COVID-19 (dated by TCRdb to 2020 to 2022). Libraries were prepared through the immunoSEQ multiplex PCR assay. Sourced from immuneACCESS, this table was stored by TCRdb with only in-frame sequences that have V and J called. A share of the clones is absent; for the studies checked, an unresolved V gene accounts for under half, and the remainder has no known explanation. The sample yields around 620,000 clones; about 90% were counted once. The top ten constitute over 0.2% of the sample. Sequencing used peripheral blood. The origin of the receptors is a woman aged 18 to 35 with acute or convalescent COVID-19.

The genes are TRBV7-3 and TRBJ2-1; possibly TRBD1 for D (6 bases). From germline, CDR1 is SGHTA and CDR2 FQGTGA. Trimming stripped 5 bases from V and 4 bases from J, with 15 bases between. The CDR3 loop spans 15 amino acids. The CDR3 is CASSLNGGQYNEQFF. The CDR3 nucleotides are TGTGCCAGCAGCCTAAATGGGGGACAATACAATGAGCAGTTCTTC. The full variable domain, its missing parts supplied by reference TRBV7-3 and TRBJ2-1, is GAGVSQTPSNKVTEKGKYVELRCDPISGHTALYWYRQSLGQGPEFLIYFQGTGAADDSGLPNDRFFAVRPEGSVSTLKIQRTERGDSAVYLCASSLNGGQYNEQFFGPGTRLTVL.

Written as DNA, the CDR3 is TGTGCCAGCAGCCCTGGACAGGGTATCTATGGCTACACCTTC. It yields the protein CASSPGQGIYGYTF. This chain connects TRBV28 to TRBJ1-2, with 8 bases fitting TRBD1. V was pared by 6 bases and J by 4 bases, with 7 bases of the junction left unmatched. The CDR3 contains 14 residues. In germline, CDR1 is MDHEN, CDR2 SYDVKM.

The chain links TRBV19 to TRBJ1-6; 11 positions match TRBD1. CDR3 size: 14 residues. Trimming took 6 bases from V and 11 from J; bases not matched to a gene: 6. Per germline, CDR1 LNHDA and CDR2 SQIVND (reference sequence). CDR3 amino acids: CASSTDRGRTPLHF. CDR3 DNA sequence: TGTGCCAGTAGCACGGACAGGGGGCGGACACCCCTCCACTTT.

In the case of this clone: At one end the junction does not follow the germline gene, possibly because of a read error. The V call is TRBV2, the J call TRBJ2-4; the match to TRBD2 covers 14 bases. The germline CDR1 and CDR2 sequences are SNHLY and FYNNEI. CDR3 length: 16 residues. CDR3 bases: TGTGCCAGCAGCCCGACTAGCGGGGGGGCCACAAACATTCAGTACTTC. This gives the protein CASSPTSGGATNIQYF.

The chain combines TRBV3-1 (or the pseudogene TRBV3-2) with TRBJ1-2, with 7 bases matching TRBD1. The CDR3 spans 15 residues. Germline CDR1 reads LGHDT; CDR2 reads YNNKEL (reference sequence). The V segment lost 3 bases and the J segment 2 bases; nucleotides outside the gene matches: 6. DNA of the CDR3: TGTGCCAGCAGCCAGATGACAGGGAGGAACTATGGCTACACCTTC. It yields the protein CASSQMTGRNYGYTF.

The chain has TRBV7-9 and TRBJ2-7; 8 bases match TRBD1. This CDR3 contains 13 residues. Losses at the gene ends were 4 bases for V and 6 bases for J; bases not matched to a gene: 5. Looked up from germline, CDR1 is SEHNR and CDR2 is FQNEAQ (reference sequence). CDR3: CASSSDRVGEQYF. CDR3 DNA sequence: TGTGCCAGCAGCTCGGACAGGGTGGGCGAGCAGTACTTC.

The rearrangement links TRBV4-3 to TRBJ2-1; D may be TRBD2 (7 bases). The V and J ends lost 0 bases and 2 bases respectively, with 14 bases between them. The germline CDR1 and CDR2 sequences are LGHNA and YSLEER. CDR3 size: 17 residues. The CDR3 nucleotides are TGCGCCAGCAGCCAAGATAGAGGGGGGGACCCCTACAATGAGCAGTTCTTC. Its protein is CASSQDRGGDPYNEQFF.

The V and J genes are TRBV4-3 and TRBJ2-2; 9 nucleotides match TRBD1. CDR1 is LGHNA, CDR2 YSLEER, per germline. Trimming at V came to 3 bases and at J to 4 bases, leaving 12 bases not matched to a gene. CDR3 size: 18 residues. CDR3 loop: CASSQTGGHPGGTGELFF. The CDR3 DNA is TGCGCCAGCAGCCAGACAGGGGGACATCCAGGGGGCACCGGGGAGCTGTTTTTT.

The gene calls are TRBV9 and TRBJ1-4, with D tentatively TRBD1 (5 bases). Looked up from germline, CDR1 is SGDLS and CDR2 is YYNGEE. The germline V and J ends were trimmed by 4 bases and 5 bases, with 18 bases remaining between them. This CDR3 is built from 16 residues. The DNA of the CDR3 is TGTGCCAGCAGCCTCGACGGGGGAGAGGGCAATGAAAAACTGTTTTTT. Its translation: CASSLDGGEGNEKLFF. Together with reference TRBV9 and TRBJ1-4, the CDR3 gives the full variable domain: DSGVTQTPKHLITATGQRVTLRCSPRSGDLSVYWYQQSLDQGLQFLIQYYNGEERAKGNILERFSAQQFPDLHSELNLSSLELGDSALYFCASSLDGGEGNEKLFFGSGTQLSVL.

This clone was observed a single time. The genes are TRBV5-8 and TRBJ1-2, with unresolved D. With 4 bases removed from V and 7 bases from J, the gap between germline ends came to 14 bases. CDR1 and CDR2 from the germline V gene are SGHTS and YDEGEE. The CDR3 covers 13 residues. CDR3 amino acids: CASSGTWRGGYTF. CDR3 in DNA: TGTGCCAGCAGCGGCACATGGCGCGGTGGCTACACCTTC.

The chain carries TRBV19 and TRBJ2-4; 7 bases are a match to TRBD1. J was trimmed by 16 bases and V by 4 bases; bases with no gene match: 16. This CDR3 has 14 amino acids. Germline loops: CDR1 LNHDA, CDR2 SQIVND (reference sequence). CDR3: CASSRPLEGARQYF. The DNA of the CDR3 is TGTGCCAGTAGTAGGCCCCTCGAGGGGGCTAGGCAATACTTC.

In this sample, this clone turned up a few times. V gene TRBV5-1 combines with J gene TRBJ1-2, with D tentatively TRBD1 (5 bases). The CDR3 runs 17 residues. Between the trimmed V and J ends, which lost 1 base and 0 bases, there was a span of 16 bases. Germline V lookup: CDR1 SGHRS, CDR2 YFSETQ. The chain's CDR3 is CASSLPDTPRANYGYTF. CDR3 nucleotides: TGCGCCAGCAGCTTGCCGGACACCCCACGAGCTAACTATGGCTACACCTTC.

This chain connects TRBV6-5 to TRBJ2-7, with D perhaps matching TRBD1 (5 bases). Germline CDR1 and CDR2: MNHEY and SVGAGI. This CDR3 region has 15 residues. Deletions cut 6 bases from V and 0 bases from J, with 15 bases between. This chain's CDR3 is CASRSFRGSSYEQYF. Here the CDR3 DNA reads TGTGCCAGCAGGTCATTTAGGGGTAGCTCCTACGAGCAGTACTTC.

V gene TRBV5-1 combines with J gene TRBJ2-1, with TRBD1 identical over 9 bases. V trimming: 4 bases; J trimming: 0 bases; junction bases outside the gene matches: 2. CDR3 length equals 15 residues. The germline V gene has CDR1 SGHRS and CDR2 YFSETQ. The CDR3 region has the DNA TGCGCCAGCAGCGGGACAGGGCGCTCCTACAATGAGCAGTTCTTC. Its protein product is CASSGTGRSYNEQFF.

The rearrangement uses TRBV6-2 or TRBV6-3 and TRBJ1-4, with TRBD1 identical over 7 bases. From germline, CDR1 is MNHEY and CDR2 SVGEGT. V lost 6 bases to trimming and J lost 3 bases; unmatched junction nucleotides: 4. This CDR3 spans 14 amino acids. CDR3 sequence reads: CASSWTGPNEKLFF. The DNA for the CDR3 is TGTGCCAGCAGCTGGACAGGACCTAATGAAAAACTGTTTTTT.

V usage is TRBV10-2 and J usage is TRBJ1-5, with 8 bases that match TRBD1. From germline, CDR1 is WSHSY and CDR2 SAAADI. The ends lost 6 bases at V and 5 bases at J; junction bases unmatched: 3. This CDR3 spans 13 amino acids. The CDR3 sequence: CASRQGDYQPQHF. Here the CDR3 DNA reads TGCGCCAGCAGACAGGGGGACTATCAGCCCCAGCATTTT.

This clone was observed a single time. The chain recombines TRBV5-4 with TRBJ2-2, with TRBD2 as a possible D gene (5 bases). Germline CDR1 SGHNT, CDR2 YYREEE (reference sequence). CDR3 length equals 14 residues. Trimming left V 5 bases short and J 3 bases short, with 11 bases between. CDR3 in amino acids: CASSGKGDTGELFF. CDR3 coding DNA: TGTGCCAGCAGTGGTAAGGGAGACACCGGGGAGCTGTTTTTT. Full variable domain (outside the CDR3, taken from reference TRBV5-4 and TRBJ2-2): ETGVTQSPTHLIKTRGQQVTLRCSSQSGHNTVSWYQQALGQGPQFIFQYYREEENGRGNFPPRFSGLQFPNYSSELNVNALELDDSALYLCASSGKGDTGELFFGEGSRLTVL.

V and J are TRBV5-5 and TRBJ1-2; possibly TRBD1 for D (5 bases). Germline V gene data show CDR1 as SGHKS and CDR2 as YYEKEE (reference sequence). V dropped 1 base and J dropped 4 bases, with 14 bases sitting between them. This CDR3 comprises 15 residues. In nucleotides, the CDR3 is TGTGCCAGCAGCTTGCATCTCAGGGATCCCTATGGCTACACCTTC. Translating gives CASSLHLRDPYGYTF.

The CDR3: CASTSSSYEQYF. As DNA, the CDR3 is TGTGCCAGTACGAGTAGCTCCTACGAGCAGTACTTC. The chain combines TRBV19 with TRBJ2-7; D not resolved. V lost 7 bases, J lost 0 bases, and 7 bases lay in between. This CDR3 has 12 amino acids. Per the germline V gene, CDR1 is LNHDA and CDR2 is SQIVND (reference sequence).

This chain joins TRBV27 and TRBJ1-1; D gene ambiguous. The CDR3 runs to 15 residues. Trimming removed 2 bases at V and 1 base at J, with 11 bases between. Germline CDR1 and CDR2: MNHEY and SMNVEV (reference sequence). CDR3 sequence: CASSLEGSWNTEAFF. The CDR3 region has the DNA TGTGCCAGCAGTTTAGAGGGTTCATGGAACACTGAAGCTTTCTTT.